Sequencing of this T cell receptor (beta chain) was carried out in a study of PD-L1 blockade in urothelial cancer (dated by TCRdb to 2017 to 2019). Some background on the complete study: Every patient began therapy at some point between 2013 and 2015 and was given atezolizumab 1,200 mg intravenously every 3 weeks. Blood samples yielded a median of roughly 140,000 T cells and approximately 83,000 unique TCRs, with median clonality around 0.084. Durable clinical benefit was defined as a progression-free survival longer than 6 months, and TCR features were additionally tested against progression-free survival and overall survival. TCR sequencing covered pretreatment tumor samples and matched, serially collected peripheral blood taken before and after atezolizumab treatment. The study, an exploratory multi-omic analysis, examined somatic, immune and clinical correlates of response to PD-L1 blockade with atezolizumab in urothelial cancer. In the same patients, whole exome sequencing and RNA sequencing of pretreatment tumors were performed in addition to TCR sequencing. Pretreatment blood TCR-seq was available for under 35 patients, at least one posttreatment blood collection was obtained for approximately 25 patients, and tumor TCR-seq was available for approximately 25 patients. Blood samples were analyzed at 3 weeks after treatment start (second dose) and at 6 weeks after treatment start. Twenty-five of 29 patients were males with bladder-origin urothelial cancer, and about 60% of the 29 reported a prior smoking history. Patients had an ECOG performance status of 0 or 1 and had received between 0 and 3 prior chemotherapy regimens. About 10 patients reached durable clinical benefit, while 20 patients did not. The research as a whole found: Greater expansion of tumor-associated TCR clones in peripheral blood 3 weeks after the start of treatment was observed in patients with durable benefit (n of about 20, p = 0.022). A pretreatment peripheral blood TCR clonality below the median was linked to improved progression-free and overall survival. Because of the small sample size (n ≈ 30) and the many exploratory analyses performed, the results are intended to be regarded as hypothesis-generating.

Explained via the paper, the time point label denotes: pretreatment peripheral blood. The cohort comprised fewer than 35 patients with locally advanced or metastatic urothelial carcinoma treated at Memorial Sloan Kettering on a trial protocol. Peripheral blood mononuclear cells were collected pretreatment and during treatment, at between 1 and 8 total time points per patient. The Qiagen DNeasy Blood extraction kit was used to purify genomic DNA from total PBMCs and tumor samples. PBMCs were collected pretreatment and during treatment, and were isolated and stored as previously described. To estimate absolute template abundance from read counts, synthetic TCR analog templates were spiked into each PCR. The immunoSEQ assay was used to amplify TCRbeta CDR3 regions from genomic DNA with bias-controlled V and J gene primers. Rearranged TCRbeta segments were sequenced at approximately 20X coverage. The authors processed their data as follows. Sequencing errors were corrected by clustering and CDR3s were annotated against IMGT to assign V, D and J genes. Only productive TCRbeta rearrangements were used in downstream analyses, excluding out-of-frame or stop-codon sequences. To compute clonality, Shannon entropy was normalized by the log of the number of unique productive sequences and then subtracted from one. Clones differing between time points or between blood and tumor were identified using Fisher's exact test with Benjamini-Hochberg correction, with an adjusted p below 0.01 applied as the threshold. TCRdb obtained this table from immuneACCESS and retained in-frame rearrangements with V and J assigned. These tables miss some clones; where compared with another copy, unresolved V genes account for less than half of the shortfall, and the remainder is unexplained. The V and J calls and clone size come from that table; D and trimming were worked out from the DNA. This sample gives tens of thousands of clones in total; roughly 84% of them show up just once. The top ten clonotypes cover around 1.9% of the sample.

With respect to this clone: The antigen it binds to is not known. The sample holds no much larger clone one base away, and base qualities are not on file.

V is cut by 2 bases and J by 0 bases, and the space between the germline ends is 8 bases. Sequences SGHNT (CDR1) and YYREEE (CDR2) are obtained from the germline V gene (reference sequence). The CDR3 goes from the cysteine to the phenylalanine over 14 residues. Left in the record is the CDR3 DNA by itself, 42 bases read in frame from the first base. The V and J segments used are TRBV5-4 and TRBJ1-1, with TRBD1 tentatively as D gene (5 bases match). This specimen consisted of PBMCs, obtained around atezolizumab (anti-PD-L1) treatment. This clonotype was obtained from a man between 60 and 75 years old with urothelial cancer. The CDR3 protein is CASSFWGLNTEAFF. The nucleotide sequence is given as TGTGCCAGCAGCTTCTGGGGCCTGAACACTGAAGCTTTCTTT.